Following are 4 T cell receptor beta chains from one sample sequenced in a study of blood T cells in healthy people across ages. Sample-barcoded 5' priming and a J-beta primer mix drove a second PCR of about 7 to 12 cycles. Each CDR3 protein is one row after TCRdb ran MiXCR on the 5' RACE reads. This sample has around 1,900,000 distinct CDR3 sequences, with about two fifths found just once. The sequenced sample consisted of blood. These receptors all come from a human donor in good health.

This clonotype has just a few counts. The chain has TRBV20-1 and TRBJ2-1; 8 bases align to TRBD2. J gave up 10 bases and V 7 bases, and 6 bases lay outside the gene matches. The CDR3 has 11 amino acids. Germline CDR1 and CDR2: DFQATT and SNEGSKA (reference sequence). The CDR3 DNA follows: TGCAGTGGCCTCGTAGCGGGGGAGCAGTTCTTC. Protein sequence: CSGLVAGEQFF.

The CDR3 bases are TGTGCCACCAGCAGAGAGGGGACCCGTAATTCACCCCTCCACTTT. This translates into CATSREGTRNSPLHF. The rearrangement joins TRBV15 to TRBJ1-6, with D tentatively TRBD1 (5 bases). Per germline, CDR1 LNHNV and CDR2 YYDKDF (reference sequence). CDR3 length: 15 amino acids. V dropped 0 bases and J dropped 6 bases, with 9 bases sitting between them. Filled out from reference TRBV15 and TRBJ1-6, the complete variable domain reads DAMVIQNPRYQVTQFGKPVTLSCSQTLNHNVMYWYQQKSSQAPKLLFHYYDKDFNNEADTPDNFQSRRPNTSFCFLDIRSPGLGDTAMYLCATSREGTRNSPLHFGNGTRLTVT.

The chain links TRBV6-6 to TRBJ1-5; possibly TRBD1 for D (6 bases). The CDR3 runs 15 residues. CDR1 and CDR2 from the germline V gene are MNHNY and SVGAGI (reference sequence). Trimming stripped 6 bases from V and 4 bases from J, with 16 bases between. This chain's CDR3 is CASSLRTEANQPQHF. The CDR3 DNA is TGTGCCAGCAGCCTTAGGACAGAAGCAAATCAGCCCCAGCATTTT.

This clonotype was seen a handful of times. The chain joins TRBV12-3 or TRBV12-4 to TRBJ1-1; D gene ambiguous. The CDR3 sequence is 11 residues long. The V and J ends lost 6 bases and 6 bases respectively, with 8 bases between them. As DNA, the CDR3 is TGTGCCAGCAGAGATCCCCCTGAAGCTTTCTTT. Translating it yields CASRDPPEAFF.